Below, 13 T cell receptor beta chains from the same sample are listed, as sequenced in a study of T cells in Graves' hyperthyroidism and ophthalmopathy. TCR beta CDR3 region amplification was performed from RNA transcripts. The HTBI primer set drove a first-round RT-PCR of the TCR CDR3. TCRdb re-called the multiplex PCR reads with MiXCR, one entry per CDR3 protein. Of hundreds of thousands of distinct CDR3 sequences listed, about a third are singletons. The specimen was blood. These receptors were taken from a woman in her thirties or forties with Graves' hyperthyroidism.

The chain employs TRBV20-1 and TRBJ1-2, with 10 bases identical to TRBD1. CDR3 length: 17 residues. Per the germline V gene, CDR1 is DFQATT and CDR2 is SNEGSKA (reference sequence). Germline trimming cut 3 bases from V and 8 bases from J; bases unmatched to any gene: 18. The CDR3 is CSASGPGQGPRGEGYTF. CDR3 nucleotide sequence: TGCAGTGCTAGTGGTCCGGGACAGGGGCCTAGGGGGGAAGGCTACACCTTC.

The chain couples TRBV6-2 or TRBV6-3 to TRBJ2-5, with D possibly being TRBD1 (5 bases). Germline V gene data show CDR1 as MNHEY and CDR2 as SVGEGT. The CDR3 is 13 residues long. Between the trimmed V and J ends, which lost 2 bases and 5 bases, there was a span of 9 bases. The CDR3: CASSYGAGETQYF. The CDR3 nucleotides are TGTGCCAGCAGTTACGGGGCAGGGGAGACCCAGTACTTC.

The chain joins TRBV3-1 to TRBJ2-7; tentatively, D is TRBD1 (5 bases). The CDR3 is 14 residues long. Germline assignment: CDR1 LGHDT and CDR2 YNNKEL (reference sequence). V gave up 5 bases and J gave up 1 base, with 12 bases separating them. CDR3 protein: CASSIQDTSYEQYF. CDR3 nucleotides: TGTGCCAGCAGCATACAGGATACATCCTACGAGCAGTACTTC.

The chain combines TRBV19 with TRBJ2-3; 11 bases are a match to TRBD2. Germline loops: CDR1 LNHDA, CDR2 SQIVND (reference sequence). The ends lost 3 bases at V and 0 bases at J; junction bases unmatched: 5. The CDR3 runs to 17 residues. For the CDR3, the DNA is TGTGCCAGTAGTATCCTAGCGGGGGGTCCCAGCACAGATACGCAGTATTTT. It codes for CASSILAGGPSTDTQYF.

This clonotype was detected a few times. The chain combines TRBV7-8 with TRBJ2-5; TRBD2 might be the D (6 bases). The CDR3 sequence is 15 residues long. Deletions cut 4 bases from V and 1 base from J, with 13 bases between. CDR1 and CDR2 from the germline V gene are SGHVS and FQNEAQ. The CDR3 is CASSSGLSLQETQYF. CDR3 sequence (DNA): TGTGCCAGCAGCTCCGGACTATCCCTCCAAGAGACCCAGTACTTC.

This clonotype was counted many times. The V and J genes are TRBV29-1 and TRBJ1-1; 10 nucleotides align to TRBD1. Germline lookup yields CDR1 SQVTM and CDR2 ANQGSEA. The CDR3 is 13 residues long. The CDR3 DNA sequence: TGCGGCGCCGGGGGACAGGGGCGTACTGAAGCTTTCTTT. Its protein is CGAGGQGRTEAFF.

This clonotype was detected once. The chain has TRBV10-3 and TRBJ2-7; D gene unclear. CDR3 length: 13 amino acids. The V end was cut by 10 bases, the J end by 1 base, with 14 bases between. Germline CDR1 reads ENHRY; CDR2 reads SYGVKD. CDR3 region: CASERQESYEQYF. The CDR3 DNA follows: TGTGCCAGCGAGAGACAAGAGTCCTACGAGCAGTACTTC.

Remarks on this clonotype: Possible read error: a much larger clone is one base away. The rearrangement links TRBV25-1 to TRBJ1-1; D is ambiguous. Germline CDR1 and CDR2: MGHDK and SYGVNS. This CDR3 has 13 amino acids. The chain's CDR3 is CVTTGLSNTEAFF. DNA for the CDR3: TGTGTCACAACGGGCCTTTCGAACACTGAAGCTTTCTTT.

This clonotype was counted a few times. This chain links TRBV10-3 with TRBJ2-7, with D unresolved. The CDR3 is 13 amino acids. V was shortened by 0 bases and J by 7 bases, with 10 bases between the two germline ends. Germline V gives CDR1 ENHRY, CDR2 SYGVKD. CDR3 amino acids: CAISESQDGEQYF. CDR3 DNA sequence: TGTGCCATCAGTGAGTCGCAAGATGGGGAGCAGTACTTC.

The V gene is TRBV5-5, the J gene TRBJ1-2; no reliable D call. V was shortened by 0 bases and J by 0 bases, with 12 bases between the two germline ends. Germline loops: CDR1 SGHKS, CDR2 YYEKEE (reference sequence). The CDR3 loop spans 16 amino acids. The CDR3 loop reads CASSLAKDPSNYGYTF. Here the CDR3 DNA reads TGTGCCAGCAGCTTGGCCAAGGACCCGTCTAACTATGGCTACACCTTC.

This clonotype showed up just once. The chain carries TRBV20-1 and TRBJ2-7, with 8 bases matching TRBD2. The germline V gene has CDR1 DFQATT and CDR2 SNEGSKA (reference sequence). This CDR3 comprises 14 residues. V lost 3 bases, J lost 3 bases, and 7 bases stayed unmatched. The CDR3 nucleotides read TGCAGTGCTAGCGGGGGGGGGGTGAGCTACGAGCAGTACTTC. Translating gives CSASGGGVSYEQYF.

This clonotype has at least ten counts. In nucleotides, the CDR3 is TGTGCCAGCAGTCCCACCGGGAGCAGTAATGAAAAACTGTTTTTT. This sequence encodes CASSPTGSSNEKLFF. This sequence joins TRBV12-3 or TRBV12-4 and TRBJ1-4, with D unclear. This CDR3 region has 15 residues. V was trimmed by 5 bases and J by 4 bases, leaving 14 bases between them.

This chain uses TRBV20-1 with TRBJ2-2; possibly TRBD2 for D (5 bases). V was shortened by 7 bases and J by 2 bases, with 11 bases between the two germline ends. In germline, CDR1 is DFQATT, CDR2 SNEGSKA (reference sequence). This CDR3 spans 13 amino acids. As DNA, the CDR3 is TGCAGTGTGGTCGGGGTCAACACCGGGGAGCTGTTTTTT. It yields the protein CSVVGVNTGELFF.